The 12 T cell receptor beta chains presented below share a single source sample, sequenced in a study of T cell changes during pregnancy in multiple sclerosis. Data came from immunoSEQ multiplex PCR; TCRdb stores just in-frame clones and leaves some out. This table holds 40,000 to 60,000 clones, under 90% found once. This sample comprised peripheral blood, obtained in the first trimester of pregnancy. All receptors come from a female donor in good health, enrolled as a control in a pregnancy study.

The rearrangement links TRBV27 to TRBJ2-5; 12 nucleotides agree with TRBD2. This CDR3 has 15 residues. Per germline, CDR1 MNHEY and CDR2 SMNVEV (reference sequence). V was pared by 3 bases and J by 7 bases, with 6 bases of the junction left unmatched. CDR3 residues: CASSLRLAGGGTQYF. As DNA, the CDR3 is TGTGCCAGCAGTTTGCGCCTAGCGGGAGGGGGGACCCAGTACTTC.

This clone has a handful of counts. This rearrangement joins TRBV19 to TRBJ1-2; 8 positions match TRBD1. The CDR3 consists of 14 residues. Germline V lookup: CDR1 LNHDA, CDR2 SQIVND (reference sequence). The junction had 7 bases not matched to a gene; V was cut back by 6 bases and J by 4 bases. CDR3 protein: CASSPGTGGYGYTF. CDR3 DNA: TGTGCCAGTAGCCCCGGGACAGGCGGCTATGGCTACACCTTC. Filled out from reference TRBV19 and TRBJ1-2, the complete variable domain reads DGGITQSPKYLFRKEGQNVTLSCEQNLNHDAMYWYRQDPGQGLRLIYYSQIVNDFQKGDIAEGYSVSREKKESFPLTVTSAQKNPTAFYLCASSPGTGGYGYTFGSGTRLTVV.

The rearrangement links TRBV4-3 to TRBJ2-5; tentative D call: TRBD1 (5 bases). The DNA end is a closer match to TRBJ2-7, so the J assignment may be wrong. CDR1 and CDR2 (germline): LGHNA, YSLEER. CDR3 length: 16 residues. The CDR3 bases are TGCGCCAGCAGCCAAGTCCTGCTCCAGGGCCCCTACGAGCAGTACTTC. Translated, it gives CASSQVLLQGPYEQYF.

This clone has only one observation. The chain couples TRBV5-6 to TRBJ2-1; D remains unclear. The V gene lost 2 bases and the J gene lost 0 bases, with 9 bases spanning the gap. The CDR3 runs to 15 residues. Looked up from germline, CDR1 is SGHDT and CDR2 is YYEEEE. The DNA for the CDR3 is TGTGCCAGCAGCTTTGTCTACAGCTCCTACAATGAGCAGTTCTTC. Residues: CASSFVYSSYNEQFF.

The sample holds one count of this clone. The chain combines TRBV7-2 with TRBJ2-1; TRBD2 matches 10 bases. Germline loops: CDR1 SGHTA, CDR2 FQGNSA. J lost 7 bases, V lost 0 bases, and 9 bases had no gene match. The CDR3 is 17 amino acids. The DNA of the CDR3 is TGTGCCAGCAGCTTAGCGCGAAGCGGGGGGGCGGGGAATGAGCAGTTCTTC. Its translation: CASSLARSGGAGNEQFF. The variable domain in full, completed from reference TRBV7-2 and TRBJ2-1, reads GAGVSQSPSNKVTEKGKDVELRCDPISGHTALYWYRQSLGQGLEFLIYFQGNSAPDKSGLPSDRFSAERTGGSVSTLTIQRTQQEDSAVYLCASSLARSGGAGNEQFFGPGTRLTVL.

The gene calls are TRBV27 and TRBJ2-7, with 7 bases that match TRBD2. CDR3 length: 12 amino acids. V lost 3 bases to trimming and J lost 5 bases; unmatched junction nucleotides: 1. Germline V CDR1 and CDR2: MNHEY, SMNVEV (reference sequence). CDR3 amino acids: CASSFRGDEQYF. Here the CDR3 DNA reads TGTGCCAGCAGTTTCCGGGGGGACGAGCAGTACTTC.

The chain is built from TRBV6-6 and TRBJ1-2; 9 bases map to TRBD1. J lost 8 bases, V lost 6 bases, and 7 bases had no gene match. The CDR3 consists of 13 residues. Germline CDR1 reads MNHNY; CDR2 reads SVGAGI (reference sequence). CDR3 loop: CASRSQGARGYTF. DNA for the CDR3: TGTGCCAGCAGATCACAGGGGGCGCGCGGCTACACCTTC.

The V and J genes are TRBV5-6 and TRBJ1-2; perhaps TRBD1 as D (6 bases). V was shortened by 2 bases and J by 2 bases, with 22 bases between the two germline ends. From germline, CDR1 is SGHDT and CDR2 YYEEEE. CDR3 length equals 18 residues. CDR3 loop: CASSFTGGAQGRNYGYTF. CDR3 bases: TGTGCCAGCAGCTTTACGGGGGGCGCACAGGGCCGGAACTATGGCTACACCTTC.

This chain connects TRBV27 to TRBJ2-1; unclear D gene. Germline CDR1 MNHEY, CDR2 SMNVEV (reference sequence). This CDR3 has 15 amino acids. Trimming cost V 0 bases and J 0 bases, with 6 bases left between them. The DNA for the CDR3 is TGTGCCAGCAGTTTATCAGCGAGCTCCTACAATGAGCAGTTCTTC. This translates into CASSLSASSYNEQFF.

The J gene is TRBJ2-1, the V gene TRBV27; weak D call: TRBD1 (6 bases). With 3 bases removed from V and 2 bases from J, the gap between germline ends came to 11 bases. From germline, CDR1 is MNHEY and CDR2 SMNVEV (reference sequence). The CDR3 extends over 15 amino acids. The DNA for the CDR3 is TGTGCCAGCAGTTTTGGGGACATCGCCTACAATGAGCAGTTCTTC. It codes for CASSFGDIAYNEQFF.

The V and J genes are TRBV19 and TRBJ1-2; possibly TRBD1 for D (6 bases). The CDR3 loop spans 13 amino acids. Germline loops: CDR1 LNHDA, CDR2 SQIVND (reference sequence). The V gene lost 8 bases and the J gene lost 3 bases, with 13 bases spanning the gap. CDR3 sequence (DNA): TGTGCCAGTTCCCCAGGGGTTTACTATGGCTACACCTTC. It encodes CASSPGVYYGYTF.

This chain joins TRBV27 and TRBJ2-7, with D maybe TRBD1 (5 bases). The CDR3 loop spans 12 amino acids. Trimming left V 10 bases short and J 1 base short, with 11 bases between. Germline CDR1 reads MNHEY; CDR2 reads SMNVEV (reference sequence). CDR3 sequence: CATTDNSYEQYF. CDR3 nucleotides: TGTGCCACCACGGACAATTCCTACGAGCAGTACTTC.